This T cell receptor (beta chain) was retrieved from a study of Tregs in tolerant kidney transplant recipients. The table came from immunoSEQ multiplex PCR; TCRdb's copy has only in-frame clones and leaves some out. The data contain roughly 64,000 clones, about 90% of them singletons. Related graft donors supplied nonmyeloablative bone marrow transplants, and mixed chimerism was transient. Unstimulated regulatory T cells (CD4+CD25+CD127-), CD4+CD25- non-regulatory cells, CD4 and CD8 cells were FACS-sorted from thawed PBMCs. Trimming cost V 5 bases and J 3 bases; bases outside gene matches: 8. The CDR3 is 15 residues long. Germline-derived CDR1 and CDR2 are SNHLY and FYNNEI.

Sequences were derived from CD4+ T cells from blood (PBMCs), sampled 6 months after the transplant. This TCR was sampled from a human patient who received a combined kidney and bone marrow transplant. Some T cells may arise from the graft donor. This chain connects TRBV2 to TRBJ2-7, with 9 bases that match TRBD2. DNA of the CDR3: TGTGCCAGCAGTCCCTGGGATAGCGGGGGCTACGAGCAGTACTTC. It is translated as CASSPWDSGGYEQYF.